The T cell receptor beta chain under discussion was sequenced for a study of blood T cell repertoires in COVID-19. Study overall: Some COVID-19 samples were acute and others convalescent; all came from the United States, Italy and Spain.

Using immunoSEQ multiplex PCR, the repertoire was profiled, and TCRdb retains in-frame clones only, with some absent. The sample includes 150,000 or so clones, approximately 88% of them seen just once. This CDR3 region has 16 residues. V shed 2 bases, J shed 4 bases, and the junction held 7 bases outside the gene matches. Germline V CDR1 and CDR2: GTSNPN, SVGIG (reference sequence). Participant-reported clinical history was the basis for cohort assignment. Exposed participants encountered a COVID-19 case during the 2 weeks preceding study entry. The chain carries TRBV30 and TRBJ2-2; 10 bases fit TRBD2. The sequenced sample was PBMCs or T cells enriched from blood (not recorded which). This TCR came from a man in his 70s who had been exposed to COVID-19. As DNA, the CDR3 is TGTGCCTGGAGTACGCTCAAGCGGGGGGGCACCGGGGAGCTGTTTTTT. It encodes CAWSTLKRGGTGELFF.